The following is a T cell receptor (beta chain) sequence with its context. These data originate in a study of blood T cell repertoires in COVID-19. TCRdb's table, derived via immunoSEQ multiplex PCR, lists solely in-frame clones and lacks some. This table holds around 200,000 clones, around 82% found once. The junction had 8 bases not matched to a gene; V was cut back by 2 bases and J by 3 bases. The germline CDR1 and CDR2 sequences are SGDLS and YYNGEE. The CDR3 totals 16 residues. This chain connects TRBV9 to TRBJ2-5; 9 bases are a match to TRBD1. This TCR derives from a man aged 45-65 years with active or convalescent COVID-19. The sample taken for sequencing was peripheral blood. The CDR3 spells CASSVLPGTGKETQYF. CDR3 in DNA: TGTGCCAGCAGCGTCCTTCCCGGGACAGGGAAAGAGACCCAGTACTTC.